These 20 T cell receptor beta chains were all obtained from the same sample, sequenced in a study of blood T cells in healthy people across ages. Primed by a sample-barcoded 5' primer and a J-beta primer mix, a second PCR proceeded for 7 to 11 cycles. TCRdb analysed the 5' RACE reads with MiXCR anew, one entry per CDR3 protein. In the table there are hundreds of thousands of distinct CDR3 sequences, approximately 52% of which are singletons. Sequenced material: blood. The source of these receptors is a woman older than 75 in good health.

This clonotype was seen ten or more times. The chain links TRBV14 to TRBJ2-1; D might be TRBD2 (5 bases). From germline, CDR1 is SGHDN and CDR2 FVKESK. This CDR3 is 13 amino acids long. V shed 1 base and J shed 10 bases, with 11 bases lying between them. The CDR3: CASSQGILGEQFF. The CDR3 DNA reads TGTGCCAGCAGCCAAGGAATACTAGGGGAGCAGTTCTTC.

This clonotype was observed at least ten times. V gene TRBV14 combines with J gene TRBJ2-1; D unresolved. Per germline, CDR1 SGHDN and CDR2 FVKESK. The CDR3 is made up of 16 amino acids. The V end lost 0 bases, the J end lost 0 bases, and 9 bases lay between the germline ends. CDR3 region: CASSQDHARSYNEQFF. Written as DNA, the CDR3 is TGTGCCAGCAGCCAAGATCATGCCCGCTCCTACAATGAGCAGTTCTTC.

This clonotype was recorded at least ten times. The V call is TRBV29-1, the J call TRBJ2-1; D possibly corresponds to TRBD2 (5 bases). The V and J ends lost 6 bases and 10 bases respectively, with 22 bases between them. Germline CDR1 is SQVTM and CDR2 is ANQGSEA. The CDR3 consists of 14 residues. The CDR3 sequence is CSVADWTSRGEQFF. CDR3 DNA: TGCAGCGTAGCCGACTGGACCTCCCGAGGGGAGCAGTTCTTC.

The CDR3 DNA reads as TGTGCCAGCAGCGGCGGGCAGTCCCCCACAATTTCAGATACGCAGTATTTT. This gives the protein CASSGGQSPTISDTQYF. The chain uses TRBV5-6 and TRBJ2-3, with a tentative D call TRBD2 (5 bases). Germline V gene sequence: CDR1 SGHDT, CDR2 YYEEEE. Deletions cut 4 bases from V and 4 bases from J, with 22 bases between. The CDR3 contains 17 residues.

The table lists this clonotype with a few counts. The chain recombines TRBV14 with TRBJ2-1; no reliable D call. This CDR3 has 14 amino acids. Germline assignment: CDR1 SGHDN and CDR2 FVKESK. The V end lost 0 bases, the J end lost 9 bases, and 12 bases lay between the germline ends. The CDR3 DNA reads TGTGCCAGCAGCCAAGATCGTAGAGCCTTTGAGCAGTTCTTC. Translating it yields CASSQDRRAFEQFF.

The chain carries TRBV12-3 or TRBV12-4 and TRBJ2-6; the match to TRBD1 covers 7 bases. Trimming at V came to 8 bases and at J to 2 bases, leaving 15 bases not matched to a gene. The length of the CDR3 is 18 residues. CDR3 coding DNA: TGTGCCAGCGGAGTGACCGACAGGGTGAGCGCTGGGGCCAACGTCCTGACTTTC. It specifies CASGVTDRVSAGANVLTF.

Details on this clonotype: A much larger clone lies one base from this, so it may be a read error. The rearrangement joins TRBV20-1 to TRBJ2-7; TRBD1 matches at 7 bases. CDR3 size: 13 residues. Trimming removed 6 bases from V and 2 bases from J; junction bases left unmatched: 7. The germline CDR1 and CDR2 sequences are DFQATT and SNEGSKA (reference sequence). The CDR3 DNA is TGCAGTGCCGGGACAGTTCCGACCTACGAGCAGTACTTC. Protein product: CSAGTVPTYEQYF.

About this clonotype: A much more abundant neighbour one base away suggests this may be a read error. The chain has TRBV2 and TRBJ2-1; tentative D call: TRBD2 (5 bases). Germline V gene lookup returns CDR1 SNHLY and CDR2 FYNNEI. V gave up 7 bases and J gave up 2 bases, with 12 bases separating them. This CDR3 region has 14 residues. The CDR3 bases are TGTGCCAGCACGGCTCGCGGGCCCTACAATGAGCAGTTCTTC. It translates to CASTARGPYNEQFF.

V gene TRBV12-3 or TRBV12-4 combines with J gene TRBJ2-5, with D perhaps matching TRBD2 (5 bases). The V end was cut by 8 bases, the J end by 0 bases, with 13 bases between. There are 14 residues in the CDR3. CDR3 residues: CASRPGLHQETQYF. CDR3 nucleotides: TGTGCCAGCCGTCCAGGACTCCACCAAGAGACCCAGTACTTC.

This chain uses TRBV3-1 with TRBJ1-5; 8 bases map to TRBD1. The germline V gene has CDR1 LGHDT and CDR2 YNNKEL (reference sequence). With 2 bases clipped from V and 6 bases from J, the junction kept 9 bases outside the gene matches. The CDR3 runs to 16 residues. The CDR3 reads CASSQSGRGLSQPQHF. Here the CDR3 DNA reads TGTGCCAGCAGCCAATCGGGCAGGGGGCTGAGTCAGCCCCAGCATTTT. Based on the CDR3 plus reference TRBV3-1 and TRBJ1-5, the full variable domain is DTAVSQTPKYLVTQMGNDKSIKCEQNLGHDTMYWYKQDSKKFLKIMFSYNNKELIINETVPNRFSPKSPDKAHLNLHINSLELGDSAVYFCASSQSGRGLSQPQHFGDGTRLSIL.

This clonotype was observed once. The chain uses TRBV11-2 and TRBJ2-7; 9 positions match TRBD1. The DNA end lines up better with TRBJ2-5; the J call may be wrong. Germline lookup yields CDR1 SGHAT and CDR2 FQNNGV. This CDR3 has 14 amino acids. The CDR3 DNA reads TGTGCCAGCAGCCCCGGGACAGGGTGGGAGACCCAGTACTTC. It yields the protein CASSPGTGWETQYF.

On this clonotype: This clone may be a read error of a much larger clone one base away. The chain recombines TRBV5-1 with TRBJ2-1; D possibly corresponds to TRBD2 (5 bases). Germline CDR1 is SGHRS and CDR2 is YFSETQ. The V end lost 0 bases, the J end lost 3 bases, and 13 bases lay between the germline ends. The CDR3 covers 16 residues. The chain's CDR3 is CASSLGRGSYYNEQFF. DNA of the CDR3: TGCGCCAGCAGCTTGGGACGGGGTTCCTACTACAATGAGCAGTTCTTC.

Concerning this clonotype: A much larger clonotype is one base distant, so this may be a read error. The V and J genes are TRBV10-3 and TRBJ2-7; tentatively, D is TRBD1 or TRBD2 (5 bases each). The CDR3 spans 14 residues. Germline V gene sequence: CDR1 ENHRY, CDR2 SYGVKD. The chain's CDR3 is CTISEGQGINEQYF. CDR3 coding DNA: TGTACCATCAGTGAGGGTCAGGGAATAAACGAGCAGTACTTC.

This chain connects TRBV28 to TRBJ2-3; unclear D gene. The germline V gene encodes CDR1 MDHEN and CDR2 SYDVKM. The length of the CDR3 is 12 residues. The V end lost 6 bases, the J end lost 6 bases, and 10 bases lay between the germline ends. CDR3 sequence: CASRQREDTQYF. CDR3 nucleotide sequence: TGTGCCAGCAGGCAAAGAGAGGATACGCAGTATTTT. The whole variable domain, remainder taken from reference TRBV28 and TRBJ2-3, is DVKVTQSSRYLVKRTGEKVFLECVQDMDHENMFWYRQDPGLGLRLIYFSYDVKMKEKGDIPEGYSVSREKKERFSLILESASTNQTSMYLCASRQREDTQYFGPGTRLTVL.

The table lists this clonotype with a few counts. V gene TRBV12-3 or TRBV12-4 combines with J gene TRBJ1-5, with D unresolved. V was shortened by 6 bases and J by 3 bases, with 12 bases between the two germline ends. The CDR3 runs to 14 residues. Here the CDR3 DNA reads TGTGCCAGCAGCCGTTTACGGGTCAATCAGCCCCAGCATTTT. This gives the protein CASSRLRVNQPQHF.

V gene TRBV15 combines with J gene TRBJ1-2; D gene ambiguous. The V gene's germline CDR1 is LNHNV and CDR2 YYDKDF (reference sequence). Trimming took 1 base from V and 2 from J, leaving 8 bases between them. The CDR3 runs to 14 residues. The CDR3 bases are TGTGCCACCAGCAGAGTCGGCGGAAACTATGGCTACACCTTC. Its protein is CATSRVGGNYGYTF.

About this clonotype itself: At one end, the junction sequence differs from germline, possibly due to a read error. Here the CDR3 DNA reads TGTGCCATCAGCTATGCACCTTCCCCAGGGTACGAGCAGTACTTC. This gives the protein CAISYAPSPGYEQYF. The V gene is TRBV7-6, the J gene TRBJ2-1, with a possible D match to TRBD1 (5 bases). The end of the DNA aligns better with TRBJ2-7, so the J call may be wrong. This CDR3 is 15 amino acids long. Germline loops: CDR1 SGHVS, CDR2 FNYEAQ.

This clonotype was picked up many times. The chain links TRBV12-3 or TRBV12-4 to TRBJ2-7; possible D gene TRBD1, 5 bases. V dropped 7 bases and J dropped 0 bases, with 13 bases sitting between them. This CDR3 is 14 amino acids long. The CDR3 bases are TGTGCCAGCACCCTTACAGGCTACTCCTACGAGCAGTACTTC. Protein product: CASTLTGYSYEQYF.

As for this clonotype: A read error may be the cause here, since a much bigger clone is one base away. The V call is TRBV6-2 or TRBV6-3, the J call TRBJ2-4; D call uncertain. Trimming stripped 6 bases from V and 13 bases from J, with 19 bases between. This CDR3 is 13 amino acids long. Germline V gives CDR1 MNHEY, CDR2 SVGEGT. The DNA for the CDR3 is TGTGCCAGCAGGGGAAGATCGTCCTACAAGCAGTACTTC. Translation gives CASRGRSSYKQYF.

The genes are TRBV12-3 or TRBV12-4 and TRBJ2-2; the match to TRBD2 covers 12 bases. This CDR3 is 18 amino acids long. The V gene end was trimmed by 2 bases and the J gene end by 4 bases; junction bases not matched to a gene: 8. This chain's CDR3 is CASSLILAGGPGTGELFF. For the CDR3, the DNA is TGTGCCAGCAGTTTAATCCTAGCGGGGGGGCCAGGCACCGGGGAGCTGTTTTTT.